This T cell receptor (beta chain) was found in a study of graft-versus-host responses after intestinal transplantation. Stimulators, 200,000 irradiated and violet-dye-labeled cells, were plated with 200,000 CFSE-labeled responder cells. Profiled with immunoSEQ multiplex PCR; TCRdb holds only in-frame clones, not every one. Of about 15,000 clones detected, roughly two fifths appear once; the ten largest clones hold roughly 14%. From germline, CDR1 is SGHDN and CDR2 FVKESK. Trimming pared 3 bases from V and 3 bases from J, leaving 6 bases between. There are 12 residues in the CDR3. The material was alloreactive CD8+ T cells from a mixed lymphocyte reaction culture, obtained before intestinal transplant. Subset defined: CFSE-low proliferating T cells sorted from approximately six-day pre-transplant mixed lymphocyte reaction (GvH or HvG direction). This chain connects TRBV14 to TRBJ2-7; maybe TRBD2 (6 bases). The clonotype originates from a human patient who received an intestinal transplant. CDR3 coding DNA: TGTGCCAGCAGCCAGGGGGGCTACGAGCAGTACTTC. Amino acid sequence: CASSQGGYEQYF.